A selection of T cell receptor beta chains follows, all from one sample in a study of blood T cell repertoires in COVID-19. Using immunoSEQ multiplex PCR, the repertoire was profiled, and TCRdb retains in-frame clones only, with some absent. The sample records 200,000 to 250,000 clones, about 89% being singletons. Sequencing was done on a sample of peripheral blood. The receptor set was obtained from a man aged 60 to 75 who had recovered from COVID-19. Both conserved end residues are part of each CDR3. A D gene is named only where the DNA matches it firmly. For some rows the clone size is stated as once, few or many, or as a class when expanded; others skip it.

. TRBJ1-2 TRBV19 . CASSPVSSSLYGYTF TGTGCCAGTAGTCCTGTGAGTTCATCTCTCTATGGCTACACCTTC
. TRBJ2-3 TRBV18 . CASSPPSRSTDTQYF TGTGCCAGCTCACCACCCTCTAGGAGCACAGATACGCAGTATTTT
. TRBJ2-7 TRBV5-1 TRBD2 CASSLGPAAREFTYEQYF TGCGCCAGCAGCTTGGGACCAGCAGCGCGGGAGTTCACCTACGAGCAGTACTTC
. TRBJ2-1 TRBV7-2 TRBD2 CASSSTSGSGNEQFF TGTGCCAGCAGCTCGACTAGCGGGAGTGGTAATGAGCAGTTCTTC
. TRBJ2-3 TRBV7-8 TRBD2 CASSSRLAATQYF TGTGCCAGCAGCTCCAGACTAGCTGCTACGCAGTATTTT
. TRBJ2-3 TRBV14 . CASSIGDTQYF TGTGCCAGCAGCATCGGAGATACGCAGTATTTT
. TRBJ2-1 TRBV24-1 TRBD1 CATSDFGQGVDDEQFF TGTGCCACCAGTGATTTTGGACAGGGGGTGGACGATGAGCAGTTCTTC
. TRBJ2-4 TRBV7-8 . CASSVRVANIQYF TGTGCCAGCAGCGTCAGGGTTGCAAACATTCAGTACTTC
. TRBJ2-2 TRBV12-3/TRBV12-4 TRBD1 CASHRQGEGELFF TGTGCCAGCCACCGGCAGGGGGAAGGGGAGCTGTTTTTT
. TRBJ1-5 TRBV2 . CASTGQLPGQPQHF TGTGCCAGCACCGGACAGCTACCGGGACAGCCCCAGCATTTT
once TRBJ2-2 TRBV7-6 TRBD2 CASSLEISGGNTGELFF TGTGCCAGCAGCTTAGAGATTAGCGGGGGAAACACCGGGGAGCTGTTTTTT
. TRBJ2-1 TRBV6-6 . CASSYVRANEQFF TGTGCCAGCAGTTACGTCAGGGCCAATGAGCAGTTCTTC
. TRBJ2-1 TRBV6-5 TRBD2 CASSYLASGRNEQFF TGTGCCAGCAGTTACCTGGCTAGCGGGAGGAATGAGCAGTTCTTC
. TRBJ2-5 TRBV18 TRBD2 CASSPRYERGVETQYF TGTGCCAGCTCACCACGATACGAGCGGGGCGTGGAGACCCAGTACTTC
. TRBJ2-3 TRBV27 . CASSLQGSDTQYF TGTGCCAGCAGTTTACAGGGCTCAGATACGCAGTATTTT
. TRBJ2-3 TRBV27 TRBD2 CASSPLAGWSTDTQYF TGTGCCAGCAGTCCGCTAGCGGGGTGGAGCACAGATACGCAGTATTTT
. TRBJ2-5 TRBV11-2 . CASNQRLQETQYF TGTGCCAGCAACCAGAGACTCCAAGAGACCCAGTACTTC
once TRBJ2-5 TRBV7-2 TRBD2 CASSLGLAGGYRETQYF TGTGCCAGCAGCTTAGGTTTAGCGGGGGGGTATCGAGAGACCCAGTACTTC